The TCR beta chain described here comes from a study of blood T cell repertoires in COVID-19. Turning to the study itself: Cohort 3 donors counted as recovered after two negative PCRs, clearance, or resolved symptoms. Material from acute and convalescent COVID-19 was sourced from the United States, Italy and Spain.

In the original workflow: For nucleated cells, counts were estimated from reference gene primer amplification. Clones were read by immunoSEQ multiplex PCR, and TCRdb kept only the in-frame ones, dropping some. V and J calls and clone size are as listed in that table; D and trimming were resolved from the DNA. The sample has a few hundred thousand clones; around 89% are singletons. The V and J ends lost 3 bases and 3 bases, in that order; junction bases with no gene match: 1. CDR1 and CDR2 (germline): LNHDA, SQIVND (reference sequence). This CDR3 contains 14 residues. Clinical history as reported by participants underpinned cohort assignment.

Input material: PBMCs or T cells enriched from blood (not recorded which). The clonotype was recovered from a woman aged 60-75 years in a cohort exposed to, infected with or recovered from COVID-19 (not recorded which). The chain recombines TRBV19 with TRBJ2-3, with TRBD2 matching 9 bases. DNA for the CDR3: TGTGCCAGTAGTATGAGCGGGAGGACAGATACGCAGTATTTT. Protein product: CASSMSGRTDTQYF. Based on the CDR3 plus reference TRBV19 and TRBJ2-3, the full variable domain is DGGITQSPKYLFRKEGQNVTLSCEQNLNHDAMYWYRQDPGQGLRLIYYSQIVNDFQKGDIAEGYSVSREKKESFPLTVTSAQKNPTAFYLCASSMSGRTDTQYFGPGTRLTVL.